The 26 T cell receptor beta chains reported below all come from one sample, sequenced in a study of T cells in Graves' hyperthyroidism and ophthalmopathy. What was amplified from RNA transcripts were TCR beta CDR3 regions. Initially, a first-round RT-PCR of the TCR CDR3 employed the HTBI primer set. Via MiXCR, TCRdb re-called the multiplex PCR reads, giving one row per CDR3 protein. The sample carries approximately 610,000 distinct CDR3 sequences, roughly a sixth recorded once. Sequenced sample: blood. The receptors were sampled from a woman between 18 and 29 years old with Graves' hyperthyroidism.

This clonotype was seen a few times. This rearrangement joins TRBV20-1 to TRBJ1-2; 11 nucleotides match TRBD1. V was clipped by 2 bases and J by 7 bases; unmatched bases: 9. CDR3 length: 15 residues. CDR1 is DFQATT and CDR2 is SNEGSKA in the germline V gene (reference sequence). The CDR3 coding sequence is TGCAGTGCTAGAATTTACGGACAGGGGGCCGGTGGCTACACCTTC. This encodes CSARIYGQGAGGYTF.

V usage is TRBV20-1 and J usage is TRBJ2-4; D call uncertain. Germline values: CDR1 DFQATT, CDR2 SNEGSKA (reference sequence). Trimming removed 6 bases from V and 9 bases from J, with 27 bases in between. The CDR3 is 16 amino acids. The CDR3 DNA reads as TGCAGTGCCCGTACCGCGGCCCTGGCCCTAACGGGCATTCAGTACTTC. This translates into CSARTAALALTGIQYF.

J is TRBJ2-3 and V is TRBV5-1, with D perhaps TRBD2 (7 bases). From germline, CDR1 is SGHRS and CDR2 YFSETQ. The CDR3 loop spans 18 amino acids. Trimming left V 6 bases short and J 0 bases short, with 23 bases between. The DNA of the CDR3 is TGCGCCAGCAAACCTCGGGCGGGGGCCATCGGTAGCACAGATACGCAGTATTTT. Its translation: CASKPRAGAIGSTDTQYF.

As regards this clonotype: A much larger clone lies a single base off, so this may be a read error. The rearrangement joins TRBV7-7 to TRBJ2-5, with TRBD1 identical over 9 bases. Germline CDR1 is SSHAT and CDR2 is FNYEAQ (reference sequence). The CDR3 loop spans 16 amino acids. DNA for the CDR3: TGTGCCAGCAGCCCCCGCCCGACAGGGGGACAAGAGACCAAGTACTTC. Translation: CASSPRPTGGQETKYF.

This clonotype was recorded many times. DNA of the CDR3: TGTGCCAGCAGTGGCGACAGGGAAGAAAACATTCAGTACTTC. Its translation: CASSGDREENIQYF. The genes are TRBV12-3 or TRBV12-4 and TRBJ2-4; 7 positions match TRBD1. The CDR3 consists of 14 residues. The J segment lost 5 bases and the V segment lost 5 bases, leaving 6 bases of the junction unmatched.

The sample holds many counts of this clonotype. This rearrangement joins TRBV18 to TRBJ1-1, with D hard to call. Deletions cut 2 bases from V and 2 bases from J, with 0 bases between. CDR3 size: 11 residues. From germline, CDR1 is KGHSH and CDR2 LQKENI. The CDR3 region has the DNA TGTGCCAGCTCACCAAACACTGAAGCTTTCTTT. Translation: CASSPNTEAFF.

This chain connects TRBV5-1 to TRBJ2-1, with TRBD2 matching over 8 bases. Germline V gene lookup returns CDR1 SGHRS and CDR2 YFSETQ. The CDR3 has 16 amino acids. The junction had 10 bases not matched to a gene; V was cut back by 1 base and J by 7 bases. The CDR3 reads CASSLRIAGMGNEQFF. The CDR3 DNA reads TGCGCCAGCAGCTTGAGAATAGCGGGAATGGGGAATGAGCAGTTCTTC.

The chain has TRBV7-2 and TRBJ2-7; D not certain. The length of the CDR3 is 15 residues. CDR1 SGHTA and CDR2 FQGNSA come from the germline V gene. V lost 2 bases, J lost 3 bases, and 14 bases lay in between. The CDR3 bases are TGTGCCAGCAGCTTATTTGAACAGTCTAACTACGAGCAGTACTTC. This translates into CASSLFEQSNYEQYF.

This clonotype was counted many times. The chain recombines TRBV2 with TRBJ1-2; no firm D call. Trimming shortened V by 2 bases and J by 1 base, and 5 bases separated the two germline ends. The CDR3 extends over 13 amino acids. Germline V CDR1 and CDR2: SNHLY, FYNNEI. CDR3 bases: TGTGCCAGCAGTGAACCTCGTAACTATGGCTACACCTTC. Its translation is CASSEPRNYGYTF.

In this sample, this clonotype turned up many times. The chain joins TRBV28 to TRBJ2-1; D might be TRBD1 or TRBD2, each matching 5 bases. V was shortened by 3 bases and J by 1 base, with 10 bases between the two germline ends. The length of the CDR3 is 15 residues. Germline loops: CDR1 MDHEN, CDR2 SYDVKM. CDR3 DNA sequence: TGTGCCAGCAGTTTCCAGGGCGGGTCCTACAATGAGCAGTTCTTC. It yields the protein CASSFQGGSYNEQFF.

This chain uses TRBV28 with TRBJ1-2; D remains unclear. V was pared by 4 bases and J by 0 bases, with 9 bases between. This CDR3 is 14 amino acids long. In germline, CDR1 is MDHEN, CDR2 SYDVKM. The chain's CDR3 is CASSYGVTNYGYTF. The DNA for the CDR3 is TGTGCCAGCAGTTACGGAGTTACTAACTATGGCTACACCTTC.

As to this clonotype: At one end the junction does not follow the germline gene, possibly because of a read error. The chain uses TRBV7-6 and TRBJ1-3; weak D call: TRBD1 (5 bases). The germline CDR1 and CDR2 sequences are SGHVS and FNYEAQ. The CDR3 runs to 16 residues. The CDR3 sequence is CVSSLAGPDSGNTIYF. CDR3 DNA: TGTGTCAGCAGCTTAGCGGGGCCGGACTCTGGAAACACCATATATTTT.

The V call is TRBV6-5, the J call TRBJ2-5; a weak D match, TRBD2 (7 bases). Between the trimmed V and J ends, which lost 2 bases and 7 bases, there was a span of 20 bases. This CDR3 contains 16 residues. The germline V gene has CDR1 MNHEY and CDR2 SVGAGI. The CDR3 DNA reads as TGTGCCAGCAGTTACACCCTTGGGGGGGCAGGTGGGACCCAGTACTTC. Protein sequence: CASSYTLGGAGGTQYF.

The chain uses TRBV19 and TRBJ2-1, with TRBD2 matching over 7 bases. There are 15 residues in the CDR3. V gave up 10 bases and J gave up 7 bases; unmatched junction bases: 16. The germline gives CDR1 LNHDA, CDR2 SQIVND (reference sequence). CDR3 nucleotides: TGTGCCACCCAACTCCGGGACCGGGAGGTAAATGAGCAGTTCTTC. Encoded protein: CATQLRDREVNEQFF. Based on the CDR3 plus reference TRBV19 and TRBJ2-1, the full variable domain is DGGITQSPKYLFRKEGQNVTLSCEQNLNHDAMYWYRQDPGQGLRLIYYSQIVNDFQKGDIAEGYSVSREKKESFPLTVTSAQKNPTAFYLCATQLRDREVNEQFFGPGTRLTVL.

This chain uses TRBV11-2 with TRBJ2-5, with 13 bases that match TRBD2. The CDR3 sequence is 15 residues long. Germline V gene sequence: CDR1 SGHAT, CDR2 FQNNGV. J gave up 2 bases and V 6 bases, and 3 bases lay outside the gene matches. In nucleotides, the CDR3 is TGTGCCAGCAGACCGACTAGCGGGGGGCAAGAGACCCAGTACTTC. Amino acid sequence: CASRPTSGGQETQYF. Drawing the rest from reference TRBV11-2 and TRBJ2-5, the complete variable domain is EAGVAQSPRYKIIEKRQSVAFWCNPISGHATLYWYQQILGQGPKLLIQFQNNGVVDDSQLPKDRFSAERLKGVDSTLKIQPAKLEDSAVYLCASRPTSGGQETQYFGPGTRLLVL.

This clonotype was found many times. The CDR3 region is CASSWTRMDPDTQYF. The CDR3 DNA sequence: TGTGCCAGCAGTTGGACTAGAATGGATCCAGATACGCAGTATTTT. The gene calls are TRBV2 and TRBJ2-3; 7 bases fit TRBD2. This CDR3 is built from 15 residues. Germline V CDR1 and CDR2: SNHLY, FYNNEI. V lost 5 bases, J lost 4 bases, and 9 bases stayed unmatched.

This clonotype was counted at least ten times. The rearrangement uses TRBV12-3 or TRBV12-4 and TRBJ2-3; the match to TRBD2 covers 9 bases. This CDR3 is built from 14 residues. Trimming at V came to 8 bases and at J to 2 bases, leaving 5 bases not matched to a gene. The CDR3 nucleotides are TGTGCCAGCGACTCTAGCGGGAACACAGATACGCAGTATTTT. Translated, it gives CASDSSGNTDTQYF.

This clonotype occurred many times. The CDR3 bases are TGTGCCAGCAGTTACAAGGGGGTGAACACTGAAGCTTTCTTT. Translation: CASSYKGVNTEAFF. The chain is built from TRBV6-5 and TRBJ1-1, with a weak D call TRBD1 (6 bases). There are 14 residues in the CDR3. Germline-derived CDR1 and CDR2 are MNHEY and SVGAGI. V lost 2 bases and J lost 0, with 7 bases in between.

This clonotype was detected ten times or more. This rearrangement joins TRBV12-3 or TRBV12-4 to TRBJ2-1, with D hard to call. Trimming stripped 2 bases from V and 6 bases from J, with 14 bases between. The CDR3 is 15 residues long. The CDR3 DNA reads as TGTGCCAGCAGTTTACAGGTTACCATAGGCAATGAGCAGTTCTTC. Its protein product is CASSLQVTIGNEQFF.

This clonotype was observed a few times. The chain joins TRBV11-2 to TRBJ2-2; D is perhaps TRBD1 or TRBD2 (6 bases each). V was clipped by 3 bases and J by 0 bases, with 26 bases between them. The germline gives CDR1 SGHAT, CDR2 FQNNGV. The CDR3 length is 21 residues. The CDR3 is CASSFRVFFGGPPPNTGELFF. For the CDR3, the DNA is TGTGCCAGCAGCTTTCGTGTTTTTTTCGGGGGCCCACCCCCGAACACCGGGGAGCTGTTTTTT.

The V gene is TRBV4-1, the J gene TRBJ2-1; D is unclear. V was clipped by 0 bases and J by 4 bases, with 7 bases between them. Per the germline V gene, CDR1 is MGHRA and CDR2 is YSYEKL. There are 14 residues in the CDR3. This chain's CDR3 is CASSQDWLYNEQFF. The CDR3 bases are TGCGCCAGCAGCCAAGATTGGCTATACAATGAGCAGTTCTTC.

The V call is TRBV2, the J call TRBJ2-2, with TRBD1 matching over 9 bases. CDR3 size: 13 residues. V was pared by 11 bases and J by 4 bases, with 5 bases of the junction left unmatched. Germline V lookup: CDR1 SNHLY, CDR2 FYNNEI. The CDR3 loop is CAGTGGSTGELFF. The CDR3 coding sequence is TGTGCCGGCACAGGGGGCTCCACCGGGGAGCTGTTTTTT. The variable domain in full, with the rest retrieved from reference TRBV2 and TRBJ2-2, is EPEVTQTPSHQVTQMGQEVILRCVPISNHLYFYWYRQILGQKVEFLVSFYNNEISEKSEIFDDQFSVERPDGSNFTLKIRSTKLEDSAMYFCAGTGGSTGELFFGEGSRLTVL.

In its sample, this clonotype was seen a few times. The V and J genes are TRBV6-1 and TRBJ2-2; 12 bases line up with TRBD2. The trim removed 2 bases at V and 0 bases at J, leaving 4 bases unmatched. Germline V CDR1 and CDR2: MNHNS, SASEGT. The CDR3 sequence is 18 residues long. The CDR3 reads CASSERTSGASNTGELFF. The CDR3 nucleotides are TGTGCCAGCAGTGAAAGGACTAGCGGGGCCTCGAACACCGGGGAGCTGTTTTTT.

This clonotype was counted only a few times. V gene TRBV6-1 combines with J gene TRBJ1-1; TRBD1 might be the D (5 bases). The CDR3 length is 21 residues. V lost 2 bases and J lost 6, with 34 bases in between. The germline CDR1 and CDR2 sequences are MNHNS and SASEGT. CDR3 residues: CASSEMAGAERDGRGAPEAFF. CDR3 nucleotide sequence: TGTGCCAGCAGTGAAATGGCAGGTGCCGAGAGGGACGGCCGTGGGGCCCCTGAAGCTTTCTTT.

This chain uses TRBV7-9 with TRBJ2-3, with D perhaps TRBD2 (6 bases). The CDR3 has 17 amino acids. Per germline, CDR1 SEHNR and CDR2 FQNEAQ (reference sequence). V was clipped by 4 bases and J by 2 bases, with 19 bases between them. The CDR3: CASSYPIAEGLTDTQYF. CDR3 sequence (DNA): TGTGCCAGCAGCTACCCCATAGCGGAGGGACTCACAGATACGCAGTATTTT.

This clonotype has at least ten counts. This chain links TRBV6-1 with TRBJ2-2; TRBD2 matches at 8 bases. V gave up 6 bases and J gave up 0 bases; unmatched junction bases: 6. In germline, CDR1 is MNHNS, CDR2 SASEGT. The CDR3 loop spans 16 amino acids. The CDR3 loop reads CASSGSREANTGELFF. DNA for the CDR3: TGTGCCAGCAGCGGGTCGCGGGAGGCGAACACCGGGGAGCTGTTTTTT.